This T cell receptor (beta chain) was observed in a study of T cell changes during pregnancy in multiple sclerosis. TCRdb keeps only in-frame clones here, not all; method: immunoSEQ multiplex PCR. The sample carries over 50,000 clones, roughly 86% recorded once. CDR1 is LNHDA and CDR2 is SQIVND in the germline V gene (reference sequence). The CDR3 runs to 13 residues. Trimming pared 5 bases from V and 5 bases from J, leaving 10 bases between. The sequences come from peripheral blood, collected in the first trimester of pregnancy. The rearrangement links TRBV19 to TRBJ2-4; D is possibly TRBD1 (6 bases). The receptor's source is a female donor with multiple sclerosis, enrolled in a pregnancy study. CDR3 DNA sequence: TGTGCCAGTAGTCTCAACAGGGAAAACATTCAGTACTTC. As protein: CASSLNRENIQYF.